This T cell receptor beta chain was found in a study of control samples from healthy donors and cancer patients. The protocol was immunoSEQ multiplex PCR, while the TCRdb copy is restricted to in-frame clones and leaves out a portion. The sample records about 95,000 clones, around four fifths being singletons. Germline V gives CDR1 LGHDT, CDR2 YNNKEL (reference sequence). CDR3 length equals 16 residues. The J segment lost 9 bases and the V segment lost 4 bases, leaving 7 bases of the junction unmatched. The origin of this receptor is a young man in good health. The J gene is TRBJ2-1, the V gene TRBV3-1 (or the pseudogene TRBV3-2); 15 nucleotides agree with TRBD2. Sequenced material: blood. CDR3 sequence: CASSPWTSGGAFEQFF. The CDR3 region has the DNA TGTGCCAGCAGCCCCTGGACTAGCGGGGGGGCCTTTGAGCAGTTCTTC.